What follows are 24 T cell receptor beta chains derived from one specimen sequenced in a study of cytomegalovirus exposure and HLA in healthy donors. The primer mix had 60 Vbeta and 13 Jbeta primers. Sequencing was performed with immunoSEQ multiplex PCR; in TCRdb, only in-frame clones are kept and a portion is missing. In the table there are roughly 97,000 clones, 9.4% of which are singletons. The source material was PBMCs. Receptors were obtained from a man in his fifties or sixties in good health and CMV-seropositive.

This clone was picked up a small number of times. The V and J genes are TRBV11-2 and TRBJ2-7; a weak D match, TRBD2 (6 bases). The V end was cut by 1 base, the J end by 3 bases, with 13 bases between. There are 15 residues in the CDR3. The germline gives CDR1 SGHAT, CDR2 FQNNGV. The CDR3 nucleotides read TGTGCCAGCAGCTTAGCGGTGGGGGGAGTCTACGAGCAGTACTTC. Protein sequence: CASSLAVGGVYEQYF.

CDR3: CASSEKRRGGKGSNQPQHF. CDR3 DNA: TGTGCCAGCAGTGAAAAGCGTCGAGGGGGCAAAGGGAGCAATCAGCCCCAGCATTTT. The chain is built from TRBV6-1 and TRBJ1-5; 7 bases line up with TRBD1. V shed 2 bases, J shed 1 base, and the junction held 14 bases outside the gene matches. The germline V gene encodes CDR1 MNHNS and CDR2 SASEGT. This CDR3 has 19 amino acids.

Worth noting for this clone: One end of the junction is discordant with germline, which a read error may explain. The CDR3 coding sequence is TGTGCCAGCAGCCCCCTCGGGACAGGAATGAACACTAAAGCTTTCTTT. Its protein product is CASSPLGTGMNTKAFF. The chain links TRBV4-2 to TRBJ1-1; the match to TRBD1 covers 8 bases. The CDR3 has 16 amino acids. Germline-derived CDR1 and CDR2 are LGHNA and YNFKEQ.

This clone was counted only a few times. Here the CDR3 reads CASSFSGFTDTQYF. CDR3 nucleotides: TGTGCCAGCAGCTTTAGCGGATTCACAGATACGCAGTATTTT. The chain recombines TRBV11-2 with TRBJ2-3, with D possibly being TRBD2 (6 bases). CDR1 SGHAT and CDR2 FQNNGV come from the germline V gene. This CDR3 contains 14 residues. V gave up 3 bases and J gave up 2 bases, with 9 bases separating them.

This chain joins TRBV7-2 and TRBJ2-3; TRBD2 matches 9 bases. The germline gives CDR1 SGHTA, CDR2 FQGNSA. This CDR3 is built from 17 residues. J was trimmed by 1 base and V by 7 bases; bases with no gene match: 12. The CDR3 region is CASTTPTSGYRTDTQYF. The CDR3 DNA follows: TGTGCCAGCACCACCCCGACTAGCGGTTATCGCACAGATACGCAGTATTTT.

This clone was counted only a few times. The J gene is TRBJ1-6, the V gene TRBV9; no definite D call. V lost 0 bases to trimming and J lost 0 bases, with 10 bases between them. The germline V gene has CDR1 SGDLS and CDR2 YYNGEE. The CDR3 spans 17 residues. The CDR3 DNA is TGTGCCAGCAGCGTAGCGAGGCGGAGCTCCTATAATTCACCCCTCCACTTT. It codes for CASSVARRSSYNSPLHF.

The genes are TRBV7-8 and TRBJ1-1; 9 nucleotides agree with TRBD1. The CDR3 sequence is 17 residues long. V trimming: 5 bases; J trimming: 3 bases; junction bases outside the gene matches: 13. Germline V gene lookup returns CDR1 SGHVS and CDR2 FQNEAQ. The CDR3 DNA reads TGTGCCAGCAGCCCGCTCCGGGACAGGGAGGTATACACTGAAGCTTTCTTT. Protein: CASSPLRDREVYTEAFF.

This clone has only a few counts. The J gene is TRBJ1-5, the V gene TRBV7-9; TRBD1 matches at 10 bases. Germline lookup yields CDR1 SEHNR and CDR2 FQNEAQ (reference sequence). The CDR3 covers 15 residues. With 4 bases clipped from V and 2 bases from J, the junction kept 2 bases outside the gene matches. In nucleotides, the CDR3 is TGTGCCAGCAGCTCCGGGACAGGGGGCAATCAGCCCCAGCATTTT. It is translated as CASSSGTGGNQPQHF.

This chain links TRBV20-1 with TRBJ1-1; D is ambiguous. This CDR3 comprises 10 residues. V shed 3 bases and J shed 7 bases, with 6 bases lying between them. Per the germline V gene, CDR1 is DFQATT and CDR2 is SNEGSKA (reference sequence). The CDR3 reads CSASADEAFF. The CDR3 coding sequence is TGCAGTGCTAGTGCGGATGAAGCTTTCTTT.

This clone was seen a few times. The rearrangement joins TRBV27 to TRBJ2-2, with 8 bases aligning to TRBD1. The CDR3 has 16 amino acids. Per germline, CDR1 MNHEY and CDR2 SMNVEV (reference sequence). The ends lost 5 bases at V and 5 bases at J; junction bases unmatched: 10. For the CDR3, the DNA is TGTGCCAGCAGTACCCGGACAGGGCTTTCGACCGGGGAGCTGTTTTTT. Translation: CASSTRTGLSTGELFF.

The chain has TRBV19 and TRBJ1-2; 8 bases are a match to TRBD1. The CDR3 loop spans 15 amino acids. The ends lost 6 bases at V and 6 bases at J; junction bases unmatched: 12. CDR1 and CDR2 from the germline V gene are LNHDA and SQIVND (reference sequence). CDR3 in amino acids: CASRDGQGVGHGYTF. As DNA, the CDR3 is TGTGCCAGTAGGGATGGACAGGGAGTGGGCCATGGCTACACCTTC.

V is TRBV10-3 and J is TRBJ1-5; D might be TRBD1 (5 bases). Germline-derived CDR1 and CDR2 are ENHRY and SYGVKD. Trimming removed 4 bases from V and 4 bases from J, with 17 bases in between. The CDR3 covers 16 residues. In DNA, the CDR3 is TGTGCCATCAGTGCTCAGGGAGGTGGAACAAATCAGCCCCAGCATTTT. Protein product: CAISAQGGGTNQPQHF.

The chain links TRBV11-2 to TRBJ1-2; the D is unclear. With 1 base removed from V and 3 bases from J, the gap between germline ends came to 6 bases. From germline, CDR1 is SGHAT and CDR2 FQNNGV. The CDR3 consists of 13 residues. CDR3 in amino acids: CASSLGGYYGYTF. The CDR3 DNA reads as TGTGCCAGCAGCTTAGGAGGGTACTATGGCTACACCTTC.

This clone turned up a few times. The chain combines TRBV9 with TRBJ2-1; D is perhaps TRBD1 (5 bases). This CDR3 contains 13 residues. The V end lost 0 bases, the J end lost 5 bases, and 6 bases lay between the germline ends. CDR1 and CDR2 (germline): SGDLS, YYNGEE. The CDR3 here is CASSVVTDNEQFF. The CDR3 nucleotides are TGTGCCAGCAGCGTAGTGACAGACAATGAGCAGTTCTTC.

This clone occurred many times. This CDR3 is CAISDGRGAYNEQFF. CDR3 bases: TGTGCCATCAGTGACGGCAGGGGGGCCTACAATGAGCAGTTCTTC. This chain joins TRBV10-3 and TRBJ2-1; D might be TRBD1 (7 bases). CDR1 and CDR2 (germline): ENHRY, SYGVKD. Trimming shortened V by 3 bases and J by 2 bases, and 11 bases separated the two germline ends. This CDR3 comprises 15 residues.

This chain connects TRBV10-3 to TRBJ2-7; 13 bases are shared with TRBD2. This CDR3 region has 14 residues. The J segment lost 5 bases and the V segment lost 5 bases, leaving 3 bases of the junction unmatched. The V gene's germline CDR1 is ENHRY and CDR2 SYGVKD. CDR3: CAISRGTSGDEQYF. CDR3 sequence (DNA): TGTGCCATCAGTCGGGGGACTAGCGGGGACGAGCAGTACTTC.

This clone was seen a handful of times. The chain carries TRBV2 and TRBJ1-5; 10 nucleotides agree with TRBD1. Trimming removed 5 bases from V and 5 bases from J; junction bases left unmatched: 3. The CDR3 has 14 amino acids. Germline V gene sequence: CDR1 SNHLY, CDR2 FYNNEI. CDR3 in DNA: TGTGCCAGCAGTTACGGACAGGGGGATCAGCCCCAGCATTTT. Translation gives CASSYGQGDQPQHF.

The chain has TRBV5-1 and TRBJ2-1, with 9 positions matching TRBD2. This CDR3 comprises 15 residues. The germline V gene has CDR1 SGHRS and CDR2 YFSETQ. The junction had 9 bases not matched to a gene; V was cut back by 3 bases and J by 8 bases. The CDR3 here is CASSSGTSIGDEQFF. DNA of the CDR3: TGCGCCAGCAGCTCCGGGACTAGCATAGGCGATGAGCAGTTCTTC.

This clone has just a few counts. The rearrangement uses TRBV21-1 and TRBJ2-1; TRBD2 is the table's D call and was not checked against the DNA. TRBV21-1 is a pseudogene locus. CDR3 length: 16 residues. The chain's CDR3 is CASSKTSGSAYNEQFF. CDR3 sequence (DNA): TGTGCCAGCAGCAAAACTAGCGGGAGTGCCTACAATGAGCAGTTCTTC.

The CDR3 region is CASSLVGGRNTEAFF. CDR3 sequence (DNA): TGCGCCAGCAGCTTGGTGGGAGGGCGAAACACTGAAGCTTTCTTT. The chain joins TRBV5-1 to TRBJ1-1; D is uncertain. The CDR3 runs to 15 residues. V lost 0 bases and J lost 2, with 11 bases in between. The germline gives CDR1 SGHRS, CDR2 YFSETQ.

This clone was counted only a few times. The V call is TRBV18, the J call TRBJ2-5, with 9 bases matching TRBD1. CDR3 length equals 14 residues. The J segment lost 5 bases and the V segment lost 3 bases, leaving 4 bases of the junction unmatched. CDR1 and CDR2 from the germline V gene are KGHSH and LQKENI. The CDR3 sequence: CASSPGQGQETQYF. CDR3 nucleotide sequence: TGTGCCAGCTCACCGGGACAGGGCCAGGAGACCCAGTACTTC.

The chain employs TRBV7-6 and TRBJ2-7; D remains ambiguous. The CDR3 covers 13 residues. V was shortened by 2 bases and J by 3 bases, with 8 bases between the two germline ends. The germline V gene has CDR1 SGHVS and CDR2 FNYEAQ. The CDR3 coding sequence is TGTGCCAGCAGCTTACAGGTTAGCTACGAGCAGTACTTC. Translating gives CASSLQVSYEQYF. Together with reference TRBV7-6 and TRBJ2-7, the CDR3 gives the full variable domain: GAGVSQSPRYKVTKRGQDVALRCDPISGHVSLYWYRQALGQGPEFLTYFNYEAQQDKSGLPNDRFSAERPEGSISTLTIQRTEQRDSAMYRCASSLQVSYEQYFGPGTRLTVT.

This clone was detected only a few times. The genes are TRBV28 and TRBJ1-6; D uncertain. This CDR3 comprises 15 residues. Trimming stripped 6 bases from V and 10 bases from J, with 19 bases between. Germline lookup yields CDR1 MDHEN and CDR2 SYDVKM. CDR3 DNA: TGTGCCAGCAGCAAGAATAATTTGGGTAGCTCACCCCTCCACTTT. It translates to CASSKNNLGSSPLHF.

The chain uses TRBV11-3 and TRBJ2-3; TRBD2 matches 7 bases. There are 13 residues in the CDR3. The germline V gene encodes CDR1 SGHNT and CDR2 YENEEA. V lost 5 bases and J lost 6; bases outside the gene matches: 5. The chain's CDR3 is CASSPRGVDTQYF. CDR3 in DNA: TGTGCCAGCAGCCCTCGGGGGGTGGATACGCAGTATTTT.